This T cell receptor beta chain was identified during a study of cytomegalovirus exposure and HLA in healthy donors. CDR3 length: 14 residues. V lost 2 bases and J lost 4, with 11 bases in between. CDR1 MNHEY and CDR2 SVGAGI come from the germline V gene. Regarding this clone: The target antigen is unknown.

Primers: 60 Vbeta forward and 13 Jbeta reverse. Here immunoSEQ multiplex PCR was the method, and the copy in TCRdb shows in-frame clones only, minus some. The sample includes about 150,000 clones, around 68% of them seen just once. Study-level points and caveats: It was assumed in the presence/absence analyses that sequencing depth was roughly uniform across donors. In a later analysis, TCR beta V- and J-gene trimming was associated with a missense DCLRE1C variant.

The specimen sequenced was PBMCs. The rearrangement joins TRBV6-5 to TRBJ1-2; weak D call: TRBD1 (5 bases). This clonotype was obtained from a man younger than 40 in good health and CMV-seropositive. The CDR3 is CASSYGDWGYGYTF. The DNA of the CDR3 is TGTGCCAGCAGTTACGGGGACTGGGGCTATGGCTACACCTTC.